This TCR beta chain was identified in a study of cytomegalovirus exposure and HLA in healthy donors. Amplification used 60 Vbeta primers and 13 Jbeta primers. This table comes from immunoSEQ multiplex PCR, and its TCRdb copy is limited to in-frame clones, with some not included. The data contain fewer than 70,000 clones, roughly 71% of them singletons. Points from the study as a whole: Accurate predictions that matched the HLA-A and HLA-B alleles of most subjects were reportedly made from TCR beta sequences.

As for this clone: Antigen: not known.

With 1 base clipped from V and 3 bases from J, the junction kept 4 bases outside the gene matches. The CDR3 runs to 16 residues. In germline, CDR1 is KGHSH, CDR2 LQKENI. Everyone who donated was a healthy bone marrow donor. Donors were ostensibly healthy at sampling, although undocumented immune exposures were probable. The receptor was isolated from a woman aged 60 to 75 in good health and CMV-seropositive. The chain employs TRBV18 and TRBJ1-3; the match to TRBD1 covers 9 bases. The sequenced sample was PBMCs. The DNA of the CDR3 is TGTGCCAGCTCACCACAACAGGGGGCTGATGGAAACACCATATATTTT. Translation: CASSPQQGADGNTIYF.